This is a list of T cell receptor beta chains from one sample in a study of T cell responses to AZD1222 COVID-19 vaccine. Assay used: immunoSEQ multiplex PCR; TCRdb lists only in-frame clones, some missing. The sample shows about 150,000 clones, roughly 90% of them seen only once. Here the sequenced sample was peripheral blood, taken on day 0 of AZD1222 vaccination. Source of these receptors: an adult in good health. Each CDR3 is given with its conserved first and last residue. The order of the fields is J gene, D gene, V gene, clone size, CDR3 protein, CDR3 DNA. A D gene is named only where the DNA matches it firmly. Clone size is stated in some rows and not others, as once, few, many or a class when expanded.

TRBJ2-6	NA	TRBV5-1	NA	CASTSSGANVLTF	TGCGCCAGCACCTCTTCTGGGGCCAACGTCCTGACTTTC
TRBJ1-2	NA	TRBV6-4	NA	CASKDLRGYTF	TGTGCCAGCAAGGACTTGCGGGGCTACACCTTC
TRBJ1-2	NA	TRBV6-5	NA	CASSRQGNYGYTF	TGTGCCAGCAGTCGTCAGGGGAACTATGGCTACACCTTC
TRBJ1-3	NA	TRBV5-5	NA	CASSYERAGNTIYF	TGTGCCAGCAGCTATGAGAGGGCTGGAAACACCATATATTTT
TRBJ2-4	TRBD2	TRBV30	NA	CAWSVLRTSGRNKNIQYF	TGTGCCTGGAGTGTACTCCGGACTAGCGGGAGGAACAAAAACATTCAGTACTTC
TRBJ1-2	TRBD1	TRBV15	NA	CATSRDWTGGPSYGYTF	TGTGCCACCAGCAGAGACTGGACAGGGGGCCCTTCCTATGGCTACACCTTC
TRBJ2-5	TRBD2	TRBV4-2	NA	CASSPRGGSGGGAETQYF	TGTGCCAGCAGCCCGCGGGGAGGGTCCGGCGGGGGGGCCGAGACCCAGTACTTC
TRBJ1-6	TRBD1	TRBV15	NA	CATSRGQLYNSPLHF	TGTGCCACCAGCAGGGGACAGCTCTATAATTCACCCCTCCACTTT
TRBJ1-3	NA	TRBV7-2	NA	CASSLGGPGNTIYF	TGTGCCAGCAGCTTAGGAGGGCCCGGAAACACCATATATTTT
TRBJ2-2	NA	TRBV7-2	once	CASSPAARFSGELFF	TGTGCCAGCAGCCCCGCGGCTAGATTTTCCGGGGAGCTGTTTTTT
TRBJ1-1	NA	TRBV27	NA	CASQTGNTEAFF	TGTGCCAGCCAAACAGGGAACACTGAAGCTTTCTTT
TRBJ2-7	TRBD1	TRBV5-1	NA	CASSLVGTGDDEQYF	TGCGCCAGCAGCTTGGTAGGGACAGGGGACGACGAGCAGTACTTC
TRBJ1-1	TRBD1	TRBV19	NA	CASQPGTVFTEAFF	TGTGCCAGCCAGCCCGGGACAGTCTTCACTGAAGCTTTCTTT
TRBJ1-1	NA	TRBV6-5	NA	CASRLGGWANTEAFF	TGTGCCAGCAGGTTGGGGGGCTGGGCGAACACTGAAGCTTTCTTT
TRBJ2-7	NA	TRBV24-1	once	CATSDTRAGNEQYF	TGTGCCACCAGTGACACAAGGGCGGGTAACGAGCAGTACTTC
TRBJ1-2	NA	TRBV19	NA	CASTPDSYGGYTF	TGTGCCAGTACCCCGGACAGCTATGGTGGCTACACCTTC
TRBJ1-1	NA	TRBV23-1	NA	CASSQSGWGAEAFF	TGCGCCAGCAGTCAATCAGGGTGGGGGGCTGAAGCTTTCTTT
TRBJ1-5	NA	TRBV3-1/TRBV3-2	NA	CASSQAGNSNQPQHF	TGTGCCAGCAGCCAAGCAGGAAATAGCAATCAGCCCCAGCATTTT
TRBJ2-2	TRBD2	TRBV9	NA	CASSLGLADTGELFF	TGTGCCAGCAGCCTGGGACTAGCGGACACCGGGGAGCTGTTTTTT
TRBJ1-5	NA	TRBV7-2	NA	CASSLANAGEPQHF	TGTGCCAGCAGCTTAGCCAACGCCGGTGAGCCCCAGCATTTT
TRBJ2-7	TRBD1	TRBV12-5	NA	CASGLGDSRLEQYF	TGTGCTAGTGGTTTGGGGGACAGTCGTCTCGAGCAGTACTTC
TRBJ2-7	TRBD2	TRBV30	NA	CAWSRGLAGQGGHEQYF	TGTGCCTGGAGTCGGGGACTAGCGGGCCAGGGGGGCCACGAGCAGTACTTC
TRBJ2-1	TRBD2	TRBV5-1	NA	CASSLLAGADNEQFF	TGCGCCAGCAGTCTATTAGCGGGGGCCGACAATGAGCAGTTCTTC
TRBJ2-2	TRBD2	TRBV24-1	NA	CATSVVWRENTGELFF	TGTGCCACCAGTGTGGTTTGGCGGGAGAATACCGGGGAGCTGTTTTTT
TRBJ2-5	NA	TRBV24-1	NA	CATSDRKETQYF	TGTGCCACCAGTGACCGGAAAGAGACCCAGTACTTC
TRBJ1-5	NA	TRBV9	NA	CASSVDGGSNQPQHF	TGTGCCAGCAGCGTAGATGGAGGGAGCAATCAGCCCCAGCATTTT
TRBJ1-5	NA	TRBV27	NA	CASSLSIGQPQHF	TGTGCCAGCAGTTTATCGATTGGTCAGCCCCAGCATTTT
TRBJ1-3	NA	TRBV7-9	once	CASSLGGNTIYF	TGTGCCAGCAGCTTGGGAGGAAACACCATATATTTT
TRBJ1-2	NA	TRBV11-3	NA	CASSPRKDYGYTF	TGTGCCAGCAGCCCCCGGAAGGACTATGGCTACACCTTC
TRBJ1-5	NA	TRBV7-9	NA	CASSSGGIQPQHF	TGTGCCAGCAGCTCCGGCGGGATCCAGCCCCAGCATTTT
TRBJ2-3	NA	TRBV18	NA	CASSPQGSAADTQYF	TGTGCCAGCTCACCACAAGGGTCGGCGGCGGATACGCAGTATTTT
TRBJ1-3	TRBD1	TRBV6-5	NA	CASSRSVGQANTIYF	TGTGCCAGCAGCCGAAGTGTGGGACAGGCCAACACCATATATTTT
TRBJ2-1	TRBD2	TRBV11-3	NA	CASSLGPPTSGEQFF	TGTGCCAGCAGCTTAGGGCCCCCGACTAGCGGTGAGCAGTTCTTC
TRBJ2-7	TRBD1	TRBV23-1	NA	CASSRPIQQGQGPAYEQYF	TGCGCCAGCAGCCGCCCGATCCAACAGGGACAGGGGCCCGCCTACGAGCAGTACTTC
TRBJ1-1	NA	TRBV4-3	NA	CASSQDIGFVGRYF	TGCGCCAGCAGCCAAGATATTGGCTTTGTGGGCCGCTACTTT
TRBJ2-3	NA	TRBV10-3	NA	CAISETFTGRTDTQYF	TGTGCCATCAGTGAAACGTTTACCGGCCGCACAGATACGCAGTATTTT
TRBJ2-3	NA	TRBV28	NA	CASRYHWSSDTQYF	TGTGCCAGCAGATACCATTGGAGTAGCGATACGCAGTATTTT
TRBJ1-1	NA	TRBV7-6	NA	CASSLAQNTEAFF	TGTGCCAGCAGCTTAGCACAGAACACTGAAGCTTTCTTT
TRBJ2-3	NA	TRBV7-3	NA	CASSVNVGTQYF	TGTGCCAGCAGCGTAAACGTGGGTACGCAGTATTTT
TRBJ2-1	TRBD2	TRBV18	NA	CASSPPIAGGGNEQFF	TGTGCCAGCTCACCACCGATAGCGGGGGGGGGCAATGAGCAGTTCTTC